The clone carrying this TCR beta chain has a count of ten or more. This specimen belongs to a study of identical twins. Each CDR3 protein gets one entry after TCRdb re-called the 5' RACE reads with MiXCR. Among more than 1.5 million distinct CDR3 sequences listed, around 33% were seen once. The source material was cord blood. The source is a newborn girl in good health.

In DNA form, the CDR3 reads TGTGCCAGCAGCCAAGACCCCGCTCGGTACGATGGCTACACCTTC. Encoded protein: CASSQDPARYDGYTF. The V gene is TRBV4-2, the J gene TRBJ1-2; D is ambiguous. There are 15 residues in the CDR3. CDR1 LGHNA and CDR2 YNFKEQ come from the germline V gene. Trimming took off 0 bases at V and 6 bases at J, with 14 bases between the two ends.